This T cell receptor (beta chain) was obtained from a study of blood T cell repertoires in COVID-19. The overall study: Italy, Spain and the United States were the sources of the convalescent and acute COVID-19 samples. T cells, B-cell-depleted T cells, or PBMCs supplied cDNA or gDNA.

How the authors handled the data: Counts of nucleated cells, estimated from reference gene primer amplification, were obtained. Sequenced by immunoSEQ multiplex PCR; TCRdb stores in-frame clones only, minus some. D and trimming were read from the DNA, whereas the V and J calls and clone size are those reported in that table. Here the sample spans 200,000 to 250,000 clones, approximately 81% being singletons. The CDR3 spans 16 residues. CDR1 is LNHDA, CDR2 SQIVND, per germline (reference sequence). V shed 5 bases, J shed 0 bases, and the junction held 7 bases outside the gene matches. V usage is TRBV19 and J usage is TRBJ1-2, with 9 bases that match TRBD1. What was sequenced was peripheral blood. This receptor was identified in a woman of 80 years or more with acute or convalescent COVID-19. CDR3 bases: TGTGCCAGTAGTTTCCACAGGGGGCCCTCTAACTATGGCTACACCTTC. Its protein product is CASSFHRGPSNYGYTF.